Each of the 13 T cell receptor beta chains below was sequenced from the same sample in a study of T cells in Graves' hyperthyroidism and ophthalmopathy. Template material for amplifying TCR beta CDR3 regions consisted of RNA transcripts. During a first-round RT-PCR of the TCR CDR3, the HTBI primer set was used. TCRdb reanalysed the multiplex PCR reads using MiXCR and keeps one entry per CDR3 protein. This table has 300,000 to 450,000 distinct CDR3 sequences, 18% appearing once. Sequenced sample: blood. Source of these receptors: a man younger than 35 with Graves' ophthalmopathy.

There are many counts of this clonotype. The genes are TRBV7-8 and TRBJ2-7; D is uncertain. This CDR3 contains 12 residues. CDR1 SGHVS and CDR2 FQNEAQ come from the germline V gene. V gave up 3 bases and J gave up 1 base, with 4 bases separating them. The DNA for the CDR3 is TGTGCCAGCAGCTTCCTGTCCTACGAGCAGTACTTC. This codes for CASSFLSYEQYF. Full variable domain (rest looked up from reference TRBV7-8 and TRBJ2-7): GAGVSQSPRYKVAKRGQDVALRCDPISGHVSLFWYQQALGQGPEFLTYFQNEAQLDKSGLPSDRFFAERPEGSVSTLKIQRTQQEDSAVYLCASSFLSYEQYFGPGTRLTVT.

This clonotype has a count of ten or more. This chain joins TRBV7-3 and TRBJ2-1; TRBD2 aligns across 15 bases. Trimming took 2 bases from V and 6 from J; bases not matched to a gene: 11. The CDR3 has 19 residues. The germline V gene encodes CDR1 SGHTA and CDR2 FQGTGA. Here the CDR3 reads CASSLGLAGGPGLGNEQFF. CDR3 coding DNA: TGTGCCAGCAGCTTAGGACTAGCGGGGGGGCCAGGGTTAGGCAATGAGCAGTTCTTC.

The V gene is TRBV27, the J gene TRBJ2-7; the D gene is possibly TRBD1 (5 bases). The V end was cut by 4 bases, the J end by 2 bases, with 9 bases between. This CDR3 comprises 13 residues. Germline values: CDR1 MNHEY, CDR2 SMNVEV (reference sequence). The CDR3 region has the DNA TGTGCCAGCAGTTGGGGCAGAGCCTACGAGCAGTACTTC. Translated, it gives CASSWGRAYEQYF.

This clonotype was detected only a few times. The chain recombines TRBV20-1 with TRBJ2-5, with 9 positions matching TRBD2. J was trimmed by 5 bases and V by 6 bases; bases with no gene match: 16. Germline values: CDR1 DFQATT, CDR2 SNEGSKA (reference sequence). This CDR3 comprises 16 residues. CDR3 in DNA: TGCAGTGCCTCACAATCGGAACTAGCGGGCATGGAGACCCAGTACTTC. It translates to CSASQSELAGMETQYF.

This clonotype was found a few times. The J gene is TRBJ1-1, the V gene TRBV20-1, with D unclear. There are 12 residues in the CDR3. V was clipped by 3 bases and J by 1 base, with 6 bases between them. Germline lookup yields CDR1 DFQATT and CDR2 SNEGSKA (reference sequence). The CDR3 loop is CSASGGNTEAFF. The CDR3, as DNA: TGCAGTGCTAGTGGCGGGAACACTGAAGCTTTCTTT.

This clonotype showed up just a few times. V gene TRBV18 combines with J gene TRBJ2-4, with D hard to call. This CDR3 comprises 16 residues. V lost 0 bases and J 0 bases, leaving 9 bases between the germline ends. Germline loops: CDR1 KGHSH, CDR2 LQKENI. CDR3 sequence (DNA): TGTGCCAGCTCACCACCCGGGTCATCAGCCAAAAACATTCAGTACTTC. It yields the protein CASSPPGSSAKNIQYF.

This clonotype turned up a few times. This chain connects TRBV7-6 to TRBJ1-6; 7 bases agree with TRBD1. This CDR3 region has 16 residues. V trimming: 5 bases; J trimming: 5 bases; junction bases outside the gene matches: 9. Germline assignment: CDR1 SGHVS and CDR2 FNYEAQ. CDR3 bases: TGTGCCAGCAGCGGACAACCAGGGGGTAATAATTCACCCCTCCACTTT. It yields the protein CASSGQPGGNNSPLHF.

This clonotype showed up many times. The chain carries TRBV18 and TRBJ1-1; tentatively, D is TRBD1 (5 bases). V shed 7 bases and J shed 1 base, with 13 bases lying between them. Germline assignment: CDR1 KGHSH and CDR2 LQKENI. The CDR3 spans 14 residues. The CDR3 nucleotides read TGTGCCAGCTGGCCGGGGGTCTCGAACACTGAAGCTTTCTTT. The encoded protein is CASWPGVSNTEAFF.

V is TRBV24-1 and J is TRBJ2-1, with 10 positions matching TRBD2. From germline, CDR1 is KGHDR and CDR2 SFDVKD. CDR3 length: 14 amino acids. V dropped 4 bases and J dropped 10; count of bases not matched to a gene: 6. This CDR3 reads CATSESGGAGEQFF. CDR3 coding DNA: TGTGCCACCAGTGAGAGCGGGGGGGCCGGGGAGCAGTTCTTC.

This clonotype occurred many times. The chain couples TRBV2 to TRBJ1-5, with D maybe TRBD1 (5 bases). Looked up from germline, CDR1 is SNHLY and CDR2 is FYNNEI. This CDR3 is 15 amino acids long. Trimming pared 2 bases from V and 6 bases from J, leaving 14 bases between. The chain's CDR3 is CASSEMGGVGQPQHF. For the CDR3, the DNA is TGTGCCAGCAGTGAAATGGGAGGGGTCGGTCAGCCCCAGCATTTT.

This clonotype was recorded a few times. The chain couples TRBV3-1 to TRBJ1-6, with D possibly matching TRBD1 (6 bases). V lost 1 base and J lost 0, with 10 bases in between. The CDR3 covers 17 residues. Germline CDR1 reads LGHDT; CDR2 reads YNNKEL (reference sequence). The CDR3 loop reads CASSQAQGSSYNSPLHF. CDR3 nucleotide sequence: TGTGCCAGCAGCCAAGCCCAGGGGAGCTCCTATAATTCACCCCTCCACTTT.

The gene calls are TRBV20-1 and TRBJ1-6, with D possibly matching TRBD1 (5 bases). The CDR3 has 17 residues. Per germline, CDR1 DFQATT and CDR2 SNEGSKA (reference sequence). V was shortened by 6 bases and J by 4 bases, with 22 bases between the two germline ends. As DNA, the CDR3 is TGCAGTGCGGCAGGTGGGACCTCTACCTTTTATAATTCACCCCTCCACTTT. Encoded protein: CSAAGGTSTFYNSPLHF.

This clonotype has ten or more counts. The rearrangement uses TRBV20-1 and TRBJ2-5; a weak D match, TRBD2 (7 bases). Germline V gives CDR1 DFQATT, CDR2 SNEGSKA (reference sequence). Trimming cost V 8 bases and J 4 bases, with 32 bases left between them. The CDR3 is 18 amino acids. CDR3 in DNA: TGCAGTACCGTAGGAGTGTTTGTGGGGGGGGGCATAGGAGAGACCCAGTACTTC. It yields the protein CSTVGVFVGGGIGETQYF.